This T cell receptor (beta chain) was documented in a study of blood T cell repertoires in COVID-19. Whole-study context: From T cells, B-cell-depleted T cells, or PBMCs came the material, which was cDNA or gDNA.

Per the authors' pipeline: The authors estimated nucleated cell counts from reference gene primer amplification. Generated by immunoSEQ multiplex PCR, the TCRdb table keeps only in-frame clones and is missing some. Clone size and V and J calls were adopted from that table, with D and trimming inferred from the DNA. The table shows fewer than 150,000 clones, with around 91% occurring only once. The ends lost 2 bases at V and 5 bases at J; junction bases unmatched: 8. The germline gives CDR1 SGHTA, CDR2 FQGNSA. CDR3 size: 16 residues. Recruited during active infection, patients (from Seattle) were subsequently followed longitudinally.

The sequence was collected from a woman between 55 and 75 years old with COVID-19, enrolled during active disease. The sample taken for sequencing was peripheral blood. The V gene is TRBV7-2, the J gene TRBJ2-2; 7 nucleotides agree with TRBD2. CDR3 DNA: TGTGCCAGCAGCTTAAACCAGCGGGGAGTAACCGGGGAGCTGTTTTTT. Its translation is CASSLNQRGVTGELFF. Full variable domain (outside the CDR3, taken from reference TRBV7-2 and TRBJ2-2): GAGVSQSPSNKVTEKGKDVELRCDPISGHTALYWYRQSLGQGLEFLIYFQGNSAPDKSGLPSDRFSAERTGGSVSTLTIQRTQQEDSAVYLCASSLNQRGVTGELFFGEGSRLTVL.